This T cell receptor beta chain was sequenced for a study of shared clonotypes between healthy human individuals. Study in general: Donors were a couple of women and a few men aged 18 to 49. A donor's plate count was three for CD4 naive and three for CD4 memory; CD8 naive had two and CD8 memory one.

Losses at the gene ends were 0 bases for V and 4 bases for J; bases not matched to a gene: 6. Germline CDR1 and CDR2: KGHSH and LQKENI. There are 16 residues in the CDR3. DNA at around 200 ng, 30,000 or so T cell genomes, went into sorted-subset replicate PCRs. Method: immunoSEQ multiplex PCR; TCRdb's copy keeps in-frame clones and lacks some. The sample lists about 2.4 million clones; around 94% were seen once. The receptor was derived from a man aged 18 to 35 in good health. The chain combines TRBV18 with TRBJ2-3, with 8 bases matching TRBD2. Sequencing used naive CD4+ T cells sorted from blood. Subset indicated: CD45RA+ positively selected. CDR3 sequence (DNA): TGTGCCAGCTCACCACCGCGGGGGGCAGGCGCAGATACGCAGTATTTT. Protein product: CASSPPRGAGADTQYF. The variable domain in full, completed from reference TRBV18 and TRBJ2-3, reads NAGVMQNPRHLVRRRGQEARLRCSPMKGHSHVYWYRQLPEEGLKFMVYLQKENIIDESGMPKERFSAEFPKEGPSILRIQQVVRGDSAAYFCASSPPRGAGADTQYFGPGTRLTVL.